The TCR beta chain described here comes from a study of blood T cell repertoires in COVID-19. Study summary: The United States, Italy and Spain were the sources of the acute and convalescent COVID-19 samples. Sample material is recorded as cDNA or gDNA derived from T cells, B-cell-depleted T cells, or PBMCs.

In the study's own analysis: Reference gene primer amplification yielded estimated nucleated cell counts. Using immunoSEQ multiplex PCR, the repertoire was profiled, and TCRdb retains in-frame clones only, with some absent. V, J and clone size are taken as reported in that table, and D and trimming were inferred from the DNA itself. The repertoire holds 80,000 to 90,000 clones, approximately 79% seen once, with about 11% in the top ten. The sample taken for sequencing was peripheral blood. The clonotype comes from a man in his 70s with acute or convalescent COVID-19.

The CDR3 DNA reads TGTGCCAGCAGTGAACTTACTGCGAACACTGAAGCTTTCTTT. Amino acid sequence: CASSELTANTEAFF. The rearrangement links TRBV2 to TRBJ1-1; D remains unclear. V gave up 2 bases and J gave up 1 base, with 8 bases separating them. Germline CDR1 is SNHLY and CDR2 is FYNNEI. This CDR3 is built from 14 residues.